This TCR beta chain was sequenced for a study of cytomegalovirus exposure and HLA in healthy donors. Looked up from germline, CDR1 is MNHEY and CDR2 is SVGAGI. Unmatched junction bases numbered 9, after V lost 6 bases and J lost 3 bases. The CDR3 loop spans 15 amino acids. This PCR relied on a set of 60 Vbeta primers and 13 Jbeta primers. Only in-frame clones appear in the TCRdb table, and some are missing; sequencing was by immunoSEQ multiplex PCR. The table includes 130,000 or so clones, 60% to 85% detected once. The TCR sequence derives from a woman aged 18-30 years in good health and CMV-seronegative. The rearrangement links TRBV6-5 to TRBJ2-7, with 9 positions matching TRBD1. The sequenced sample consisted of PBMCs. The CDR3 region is CASSRVPGQGYEQYF. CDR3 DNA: TGTGCCAGCAGCCGGGTCCCGGGACAGGGCTACGAGCAGTACTTC.